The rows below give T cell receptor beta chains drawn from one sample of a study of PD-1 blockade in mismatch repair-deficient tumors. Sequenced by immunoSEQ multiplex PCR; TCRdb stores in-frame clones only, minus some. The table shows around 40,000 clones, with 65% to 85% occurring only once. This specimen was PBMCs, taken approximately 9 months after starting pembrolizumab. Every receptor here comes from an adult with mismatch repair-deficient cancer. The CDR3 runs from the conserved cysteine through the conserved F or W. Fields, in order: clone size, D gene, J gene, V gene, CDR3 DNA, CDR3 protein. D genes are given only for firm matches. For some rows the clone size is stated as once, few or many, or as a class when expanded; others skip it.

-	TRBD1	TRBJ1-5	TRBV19	TGTGCCAGTAGTGAGGACAGGGCTAAAATTCAGCCCCAGCATTTT	CASSEDRAKIQPQHF
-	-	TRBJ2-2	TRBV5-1	TGCGCCAGCAGCTTGGCTGACAGAGACACCGGGGAGCTGTTTTTT	CASSLADRDTGELFF
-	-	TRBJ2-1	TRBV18	TGTGCCAGCTCACCACCGGTTGGAGGGGGCGCGTCCAATGAGCAGTTCTTC	CASSPPVGGGASNEQFF
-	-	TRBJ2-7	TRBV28	TGTGCCAGCAGCCTGACACGCACGAAGTACTTC	CASSLTRTKYF
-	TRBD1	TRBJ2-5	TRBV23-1	TGCGCCAGCAGTCATAACGGGACAGGGGGCTTTGGGAGAGAGACCCAGTACTTC	CASSHNGTGGFGRETQYF
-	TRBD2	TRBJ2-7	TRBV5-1	TGCGCCAGCACCCTGACTAGCGGGAGGGTATACGAGCAGTACTTC	CASTLTSGRVYEQYF
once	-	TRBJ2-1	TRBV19	TGTGCCAGTAGTACGCGCCGACCCCCCGAGGATGAGCAGTTCTTC	CASSTRRPPEDEQFF
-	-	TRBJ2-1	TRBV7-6	TGTGCCAGCAGCTCAGGGCACGAGCTCTCCTACAATGAGCAGTTCTTC	CASSSGHELSYNEQFF
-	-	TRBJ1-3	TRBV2	TGTGCCAGCAGTGACCGGGAGAAAGGAAACACCATATATTTT	CASSDREKGNTIYF
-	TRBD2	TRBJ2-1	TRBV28	TGTGCCAGCAGACGAGCGGGAGGGACCTACAATGAGCAGTTCTTC	CASRRAGGTYNEQFF
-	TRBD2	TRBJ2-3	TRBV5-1	TGCGCCAGCAGCTTACTAGCGGGAGGCATCACAGATACGCAGTATTTT	CASSLLAGGITDTQYF
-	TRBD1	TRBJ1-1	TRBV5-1	TGCGCCAGCAGCTTGGTGGGCAGGGGCGGCAGGGGGATGAACACTGAAGCTTTCTTT	CASSLVGRGGRGMNTEAFF
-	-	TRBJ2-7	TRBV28	TGTGCCAGCAGTTTAGTACACTCCTACGAGCAGTACTTC	CASSLVHSYEQYF
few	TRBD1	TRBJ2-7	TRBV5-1	TGCGCCAGCAGCCCCGGGGACAGCTACGAGCAGTACTTC	CASSPGDSYEQYF
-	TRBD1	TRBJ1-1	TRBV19	TGTGCCAGTAGATCTACAGGACAGGGGAGGACTGAAGCTTTCTTT	CASRSTGQGRTEAFF